Listed below are T cell receptor beta chains from one sample, sequenced in a study of post-analysis software for immune sequencing data. In TCRdb, the PCR reads were re-called with MiXCR into one record per CDR3 protein. There are about 800,000 distinct CDR3 sequences in the sample; roughly 30% occur only once, and around 0.6% lies in the top ten. The source material was blood. These receptors all stem from a girl under 18 with multiple sclerosis. CDR3s include the opening cysteine and the closing phenylalanine or tryptophan. The D gene is left open where the match is weak. Size tells how often a clone was seen (once, few, many) or the class of an expanded clone, and some rows leave it out.

V,J,D,size,DNA,CDR3
TRBV5-1,TRBJ2-4,TRBD2,.,TGCGCCAGCAGCTTAGGGGGACTAGCGGGAGGCCCACTCATGGAAAACATTCAGTACTTC,CASSLGGLAGGPLMENIQYF
TRBV5-5,TRBJ2-6,.,few,TGTGCCAGCAGCTTGTACACTGGGGCCAACGTCCTGACTTTC,CASSLYTGANVLTF
TRBV20-1,TRBJ2-1,.,.,TGCAGTGCTAGACGTCCCTGGAGCTACAATGAGCAGTTCTTC,CSARRPWSYNEQFF
TRBV20-1,TRBJ1-2,.,.,TGCAGTGCTAGAGACGCGAGGGGGGGCTACACCTTC,CSARDARGGYTF
TRBV9,TRBJ1-2,TRBD1,.,TGTGCCAGCAGCGCGAGAGTACAGGGGGCTAATAGTGGCTACACCTTC,CASSARVQGANSGYTF
TRBV10-3,TRBJ2-3,TRBD2,few,TGTGCCACCCACCCCTGGGGGGGGAGGTCGGATACGCAGTATTTT,CATHPWGGRSDTQYF
TRBV3-1,TRBJ2-7,.,few,TGTGCCAGCAGCCGGACCGGACAGTCCTACGAGCAGTACTTC,CASSRTGQSYEQYF
TRBV20-1,TRBJ1-4,.,.,TGCAGGGCCGGGGTGGGAAATGAAAAACTGTTTTTT,CRAGVGNEKLFF
TRBV11-3,TRBJ2-5,TRBD2,few,TGCGCCAGCAGCCAGGGACTAAGTCAAGAGACCCAGTACTTC,CASSQGLSQETQYF
TRBV4-1,TRBJ2-7,.,few,TGCGCCAGCAGCCAGACAAGACAGTCCCGGACCTACGAGCAGTACTTC,CASSQTRQSRTYEQYF
TRBV27,TRBJ2-1,.,few,TGTGCCAGCAGTTCGCGGGACTCGATTTACAATGAGCAGTTCTTC,CASSSRDSIYNEQFF
TRBV3-1,TRBJ2-3,TRBD1,many,TGTGCCAGCAGCCGACAGGGGAGGACAGATACGCAGTATTTT,CASSRQGRTDTQYF
TRBV7-9,TRBJ2-7,.,.,TGTGCCAGCACCCGGGGAGGTCGGACCTACGAGCAGTACTTC,CASTRGGRTYEQYF
TRBV7-8,TRBJ2-1,TRBD2,few,TGTGCCAGCAGCTTAGCGGTGCTAGCGGGAGCCTACAATGAGCAGTTCTTC,CASSLAVLAGAYNEQFF
TRBV29-1,TRBJ2-2,TRBD1,.,TGCAGCGTTGAGGGCAGGGGGCTTAAAGGCACCGGGGAGCTGTTTTTT,CSVEGRGLKGTGELFF
TRBV7-9,TRBJ1-2,.,few,TGTGCCAGCAGCCCCGGAGGGAGCGTTATTGGCTACACCTTC,CASSPGGSVIGYTF
TRBV29-1,TRBJ2-1,.,many,TGCAGCGTTGGCCTAAGTGACAATGAGCAGTTCTTC,CSVGLSDNEQFF
TRBV5-1,TRBJ2-1,TRBD2,.,TGCGCCAGCAGCCCCGATTCTAGCGGATACTACAATGAGCAGTTCTTC,CASSPDSSGYYNEQFF
TRBV18,TRBJ1-5,TRBD1,.,TGTGCCAGCTCATCGACAGGGGTTCGTCAGCCCCAGCATTTT,CASSSTGVRQPQHF
TRBV5-5,TRBJ2-7,.,many,TGTGCCAGCAGCTTGAATAGTCTGTATTACGAGCAGTACTTC,CASSLNSLYYEQYF
TRBV7-9,TRBJ1-1,.,.,TGTGCCAGCAGCGCACAGGGAAGGGGGAACACTGAAGCTTTCTTT,CASSAQGRGNTEAFF
TRBV29-1,TRBJ1-5,.,.,TGCAGCGCTATGCAGGGGAATAGCAATCGGCCCCAGCATTTT,CSAMQGNSNRPQHF
TRBV9,TRBJ2-1,TRBD1,.,TGTGCCAGCAGCTGGGGACAGGGGCTGAATCAGCAGTTCTTC,CASSWGQGLNQQFF
TRBV28,TRBJ2-1,.,.,TGTGCCAGCACCATCGTTGGGGAGCAGTTCTTC,CASTIVGEQFF
TRBV29-1,TRBJ2-5,TRBD1,once,TGCAACGTTGACGGGCTGGGACAGGGAGAGACCCAGTACTTC,CNVDGLGQGETQYF
TRBV9,TRBJ2-1,TRBD2,.,TGTGCCAGCAGCGTAGGAGGTAGCGGGTGGGGCTACAATGAGCAGCTCTTC,CASSVGGSGWGYNEQLF
TRBV7-2,TRBJ2-7,.,.,TGTGCCAGCAGCTTAGGAAGCGGGCTCGAGCAGTACTTC,CASSLGSGLEQYF
TRBV12-3/TRBV12-4,TRBJ2-3,TRBD2,.,TGTGCCAGCAGCCTCAGACTAGCGGGAGTGAGAACAGATACGCAGTATTTT,CASSLRLAGVRTDTQYF
TRBV28,TRBJ2-3,.,few,TGTGCCAGCGGCATGGAGTTCGGTACGCAGTATTTT,CASGMEFGTQYF
TRBV11-2,TRBJ2-1,TRBD2,once,TGTGCCAGCAGCTTATCAGGCGCGGGAGGAAATGAGCAGTTCTTC,CASSLSGAGGNEQFF
TRBV20-1,TRBJ2-5,TRBD2,once,TGCAGTGCCCCCCCCGCGGATAGCGGGTGGTGCACGGGAGAGACCCAGTACTTC,CSAPPADSGWCTGETQYF
TRBV7-2,TRBJ2-7,TRBD1,.,TGTGCCAGCAGCTTAGCGTGGGCAGGGGGGCAGTACTTC,CASSLAWAGGQYF
TRBV18,TRBJ1-1,.,once,TGTGCCAGCTCACCCTCTCGGGGGGCCACTGAAGCTTTCTTT,CASSPSRGATEAFF
TRBV7-2,TRBJ2-5,.,.,TGTGCCAGCAGCCCGGTGGGGGGCATTGAGACCCAGTACTTC,CASSPVGGIETQYF
TRBV10-1,TRBJ1-5,.,few,TGCGCCAGCAGTGAAGGGGTGCAGCCCCAGCATTTT,CASSEGVQPQHF
TRBV29-1,TRBJ1-1,TRBD1,.,TGCAGCGCCACGACAGGGGGGGACACTGAAGCTTTCTTT,CSATTGGDTEAFF
TRBV15,TRBJ2-1,TRBD2,.,TGTGCCACCAGCAGTGGAGGCGGGAGCTTGGATGAGCAGTTCTTC,CATSSGGGSLDEQFF
TRBV6-5,TRBJ2-1,.,.,TGTGCCAGCACCGGCGGGGGCGAGCAGTTCTTC,CASTGGGEQFF
TRBV27,TRBJ2-5,TRBD1,.,TGTGCCAGTCGGGACAGGAGAATCCAAGAGACCCAGTACTTC,CASRDRRIQETQYF
TRBV5-1,TRBJ2-6,TRBD1,.,TGCGCCAGCAGCTACAACAGGGGAGATGGGGCCAACGTCCTGACTTTC,CASSYNRGDGANVLTF
TRBV3-1,TRBJ2-1,TRBD2,.,TGTGCCAGCAGCCAAGGTCACCTAGCGGGGGGGTACCAAGAGACCCAGTTCTTC,CASSQGHLAGGYQETQFF
TRBV3-1,TRBJ1-2,.,many,TGTGCCAGCAGCCCGGGTGACTATGGCTACACCTTC,CASSPGDYGYTF
TRBV10-1,TRBJ2-5,.,.,TGCGCCAGCAGTGAGGGGTACAGGGCTGGAGAGACCCAGTACTTC,CASSEGYRAGETQYF
TRBV3-1,TRBJ2-7,.,.,TGTGCCTGCAGCCAAGTTTGGTTGGCAGGGCTGGGGGGAGTACGGTACGAGCAGTACTTC,CACSQVWLAGLGGVRYEQYF
TRBV3-1,TRBJ1-5,.,.,TGTGCCAGCAGCCAAAGTTTGACAGAAGGTCAGCCCCAGCATTTT,CASSQSLTEGQPQHF
TRBV5-1,TRBJ1-1,.,.,TGCGCCAGCAGCTTGGGATTATGGGCGAACACTGAAGCTTTCTTT,CASSLGLWANTEAFF
TRBV4-3,TRBJ2-3,TRBD2,.,TGCGCCAGCAGCCAAACCCAGGGACTATATACGCAGTATTTT,CASSQTQGLYTQYF
TRBV5-6,TRBJ2-3,TRBD2,.,TGTGCCAGCAGCTTGTTCGGCGGGGGGCTCCATACCAGCACAGATACGCAGTATTTT,CASSLFGGGLHTSTDTQYF
TRBV20-1,TRBJ2-1,TRBD1,few,TGCAGTGCTGACCGGGACAGCTCCTACAATGAGCAGTTCTTC,CSADRDSSYNEQFF
TRBV2,TRBJ2-1,TRBD2,many,TGTGCCAGCAGTGCCAGCGGGACTTACAATGAGCAGTTCTTC,CASSASGTYNEQFF
TRBV18,TRBJ1-5,.,many,TGTGCCAGCAGCCCCGGACGGGATCAGCCCCAGCATTTT,CASSPGRDQPQHF
TRBV20-1,TRBJ1-5,.,many,TGCAGTGCACCCGGGACGGATAGCAATCAGCCCCAGCATTTT,CSAPGTDSNQPQHF
TRBV7-9,TRBJ2-7,TRBD2,.,TGTGCCAGCAGCTCAGACACCAAGCGGGAGGGCCGAATTTACGAGCAGTACTTC,CASSSDTKREGRIYEQYF